This is a list of T cell receptor beta chains from one sample in a study of cytomegalovirus exposure and HLA in healthy donors. Sequencing used immunoSEQ multiplex PCR; TCRdb keeps in-frame clones, though not all of them. This table holds 85,000 to 130,000 clones, around 82% found once. Sequencing used PBMCs. Every receptor here comes from a woman between 45 and 65 years old in good health and CMV-seropositive. Both conserved end residues are part of each CDR3. D genes are given only for firm matches. For some rows the clone size is stated as once, few or many, or as a class when expanded; others skip it.

V gene: TRBV27; D gene: NA; clone size: NA; J gene: TRBJ2-5; CDR3 DNA: TGTGCCAGCAGTTCCCCGCAGGGTGAGACCCAGTACTTC; CDR3 protein: CASSSPQGETQYF
V gene: TRBV5-4; D gene: NA; clone size: once; J gene: TRBJ1-2; CDR3 DNA: TGTGCCAGCAGCCTATTGGACCCAAGACCTCACAGGAGCTATGGCTACACCTTC; CDR3 protein: CASSLLDPRPHRSYGYTF
V gene: TRBV29-1; D gene: TRBD1; clone size: NA; J gene: TRBJ2-7; CDR3 DNA: TGCAGCGTGCGGGACAGGGGGCAGAACGAGCAGTACTTC; CDR3 protein: CSVRDRGQNEQYF
V gene: TRBV10-3; D gene: TRBD2; clone size: NA; J gene: TRBJ2-5; CDR3 DNA: TGTGCCATCAGTGGAGAAGGACTAGCGGGATTGCAAGAGACCCAGTACTTC; CDR3 protein: CAISGEGLAGLQETQYF
V gene: TRBV11-2; D gene: TRBD1; clone size: NA; J gene: TRBJ1-2; CDR3 DNA: TGTGCCAGCAACTCGTTACAGGGGAACTATGGCTACACCTTC; CDR3 protein: CASNSLQGNYGYTF
V gene: TRBV29-1; D gene: TRBD1; clone size: NA; J gene: TRBJ1-1; CDR3 DNA: TGCAGCGGGACAGGGGATATGTACACTGAAGCTTTCTTT; CDR3 protein: CSGTGDMYTEAFF
V gene: TRBV11-2; D gene: NA; clone size: NA; J gene: TRBJ2-7; CDR3 DNA: TGTGCCAGCGGTCCGGGGGCCTACGAGCAGTACTTC; CDR3 protein: CASGPGAYEQYF
V gene: TRBV7-8; D gene: NA; clone size: NA; J gene: TRBJ1-1; CDR3 DNA: TGTGCCAGCAGCTTAGGGCAGAGGATTGAAGCTTTCTTT; CDR3 protein: CASSLGQRIEAFF
V gene: TRBV7-2; D gene: TRBD1; clone size: NA; J gene: TRBJ1-1; CDR3 DNA: TGTGCCAGCACCACGATCATCCGACAGGGGCGGGAACGCACTGAAGCTTTCTTT; CDR3 protein: CASTTIIRQGRERTEAFF
V gene: TRBV29-1; D gene: NA; clone size: NA; J gene: TRBJ2-5; CDR3 DNA: TGCAGCGTTGAAGGAGAAGAGACCCAGTACTTC; CDR3 protein: CSVEGEETQYF
V gene: TRBV18; D gene: TRBD1; clone size: NA; J gene: TRBJ2-5; CDR3 DNA: TGTGCCAGCTCACCACCGAACCAGGGGGACGGGACCCAGTACTTC; CDR3 protein: CASSPPNQGDGTQYF
V gene: TRBV15; D gene: NA; clone size: NA; J gene: TRBJ1-5; CDR3 DNA: TGTGCCACCAGCAGTTTTACTGAACGCTCCCAGCATTTT; CDR3 protein: CATSSFTERSQHF
V gene: TRBV6-5; D gene: NA; clone size: NA; J gene: TRBJ2-5; CDR3 DNA: TGTGCCAGCAGTCAACTCACTGGTTTAGAGACCCAGTACTTC; CDR3 protein: CASSQLTGLETQYF
V gene: TRBV6-1; D gene: NA; clone size: NA; J gene: TRBJ2-7; CDR3 DNA: TGTGCCAGCAGCCCAAGGACGGACACCTACGAGCAGTACTTC; CDR3 protein: CASSPRTDTYEQYF
V gene: TRBV15; D gene: TRBD1; clone size: NA; J gene: TRBJ1-1; CDR3 DNA: TGTGCCACCAGCGGCCCGGGACAGGGCGAGGGGAACACTGAAGCTTTCTTT; CDR3 protein: CATSGPGQGEGNTEAFF
V gene: TRBV5-1; D gene: TRBD1; clone size: few; J gene: TRBJ1-1; CDR3 DNA: TGCGCCAGCAGCCATGCCCCCGGGACAGGGAACACTGAAGCTTTCTTT; CDR3 protein: CASSHAPGTGNTEAFF
V gene: TRBV5-1; D gene: TRBD1; clone size: NA; J gene: TRBJ2-3; CDR3 DNA: TGCGCCAGCAGCTTGGTAGGGACAGTCACAGATACGCAGTATTTT; CDR3 protein: CASSLVGTVTDTQYF
V gene: TRBV27; D gene: TRBD1; clone size: few; J gene: TRBJ1-2; CDR3 DNA: TGTGCCAGCAGTTTATCGACAGGGACCTATGGCTACACCTTC; CDR3 protein: CASSLSTGTYGYTF
V gene: TRBV5-8; D gene: NA; clone size: few; J gene: TRBJ1-1; CDR3 DNA: TGTGCCAGCAGCTTGGCCAGGGACACTGAAGCTTTCTTT; CDR3 protein: CASSLARDTEAFF
V gene: TRBV7-8; D gene: NA; clone size: few; J gene: TRBJ1-1; CDR3 DNA: TGTGCCAGCAGCTTAGGGCGGGCGAACACTGAAGCTTTCTTT; CDR3 protein: CASSLGRANTEAFF
V gene: TRBV30; D gene: NA; clone size: NA; J gene: TRBJ1-6; CDR3 DNA: TGTGCCTGGAATCAACAGGGATTAGGGTCACCCCTCCACTTT; CDR3 protein: CAWNQQGLGSPLHF
V gene: TRBV4-1; D gene: NA; clone size: NA; J gene: TRBJ1-4; CDR3 DNA: TGCGCCAGCAGCCAACCCCCACCAGCCCCCCCGGGGAATGAAAAACTGTTTTTT; CDR3 protein: CASSQPPPAPPGNEKLFF
V gene: TRBV5-6; D gene: TRBD1; clone size: NA; J gene: TRBJ1-3; CDR3 DNA: TGTGCCAGCAGCCTTGCTGGGCACCGGACAGGGGCTGGAAACACCATATATTTT; CDR3 protein: CASSLAGHRTGAGNTIYF
V gene: TRBV5-4; D gene: TRBD1; clone size: few; J gene: TRBJ2-4; CDR3 DNA: TGTGCCAGCAGCGATCGACAGGGCGCCAAAAACATTCAGTACTTC; CDR3 protein: CASSDRQGAKNIQYF
V gene: TRBV7-9; D gene: TRBD1; clone size: NA; J gene: TRBJ1-1; CDR3 DNA: TGTGCCAGCAGTTTTACAGGGGTAGAGGCTGAAGCTTTCTTT; CDR3 protein: CASSFTGVEAEAFF
V gene: TRBV14; D gene: NA; clone size: few; J gene: TRBJ1-3; CDR3 DNA: TGTGCCAGCAGCCAAGAGCACAGGGTATATTTT; CDR3 protein: CASSQEHRVYF
V gene: TRBV2; D gene: NA; clone size: NA; J gene: TRBJ1-5; CDR3 DNA: TGTGCCAGCAGTCTCAGGGATTTCAATCAGCCCCAGCATTTT; CDR3 protein: CASSLRDFNQPQHF
V gene: TRBV2; D gene: TRBD1; clone size: NA; J gene: TRBJ1-1; CDR3 DNA: TGTGCCAGCAGGGACAGGGCGAACACTGAAGCTTTCTTT; CDR3 protein: CASRDRANTEAFF
V gene: TRBV29-1; D gene: TRBD2; clone size: NA; J gene: TRBJ2-1; CDR3 DNA: TGCAGCGTTGAAGCTCGTCCCAGCGGGGGACTCAATGAGCAGTTCTTC; CDR3 protein: CSVEARPSGGLNEQFF
V gene: TRBV7-6; D gene: NA; clone size: NA; J gene: TRBJ1-2; CDR3 DNA: TGTGCCAGCAGCTTAGTGCTGGGGGGGTCCCCGGGCGGCTACACCTTC; CDR3 protein: CASSLVLGGSPGGYTF
V gene: TRBV29-1; D gene: TRBD1; clone size: NA; J gene: TRBJ1-5; CDR3 DNA: TGCAGCGGGGGACAGGGGGCAGACCAGCCCCAGCATTTT; CDR3 protein: CSGGQGADQPQHF
V gene: TRBV5-5; D gene: NA; clone size: NA; J gene: TRBJ2-1; CDR3 DNA: TGTGCCAGCAGCTTGACGGTTTCCTACAATGAGCAGTTCTTC; CDR3 protein: CASSLTVSYNEQFF
V gene: TRBV7-9; D gene: NA; clone size: once; J gene: TRBJ2-2; CDR3 DNA: TGTGCCAGCAGGGAGAAGGGAGTCGGGACCGGGGAGCTGTTTTTT; CDR3 protein: CASREKGVGTGELFF
V gene: TRBV27; D gene: NA; clone size: NA; J gene: TRBJ2-7; CDR3 DNA: TGTGCCAGCAGTTTACTGCAGGTTTCCTCCTACGAGCAGTACTTC; CDR3 protein: CASSLLQVSSYEQYF
V gene: TRBV30; D gene: TRBD1; clone size: NA; J gene: TRBJ1-2; CDR3 DNA: TGTGCCTGGAATCAGGGGGAGTGGTATGGCTACACCTTC; CDR3 protein: CAWNQGEWYGYTF
V gene: TRBV7-9; D gene: NA; clone size: NA; J gene: TRBJ1-1; CDR3 DNA: TGTGCCAGCAGCTTTACCAGTCGTGAAGCTTTCTTT; CDR3 protein: CASSFTSREAFF
V gene: TRBV2; D gene: TRBD1; clone size: NA; J gene: TRBJ2-5; CDR3 DNA: TGTGCCAGCAGTGGCCCCCAGGGGGCTCGGGGAGAGAGGACCCAGTACTTC; CDR3 protein: CASSGPQGARGERTQYF
V gene: TRBV27; D gene: TRBD2; clone size: NA; J gene: TRBJ2-1; CDR3 DNA: TGTGCCAGCAGTTTACGGCTAGCGGAGGATGAGCAGTTCTTC; CDR3 protein: CASSLRLAEDEQFF
V gene: TRBV5-1; D gene: TRBD2; clone size: NA; J gene: TRBJ2-2; CDR3 DNA: TGCGCCAGCCTGCCCGGGACTACGAACACCGGGGAGCTGTTTTTT; CDR3 protein: CASLPGTTNTGELFF
V gene: TRBV28; D gene: TRBD1; clone size: NA; J gene: TRBJ2-2; CDR3 DNA: TGTGCCAGCAGTTTGACAGGGGGGTATGTGAACACCGGGGAGCTGTTTTTT; CDR3 protein: CASSLTGGYVNTGELFF
V gene: TRBV5-4; D gene: NA; clone size: NA; J gene: TRBJ1-3; CDR3 DNA: TGTGCCAGCAGCTTGACATCCGGAAACACCATATATTTT; CDR3 protein: CASSLTSGNTIYF
V gene: TRBV19; D gene: NA; clone size: NA; J gene: TRBJ1-1; CDR3 DNA: TGTGCCAGTAGTAACGGAGGGGCAAAGAACACTGAAGCTTTCTTT; CDR3 protein: CASSNGGAKNTEAFF
V gene: TRBV6-4; D gene: TRBD2; clone size: once; J gene: TRBJ2-1; CDR3 DNA: TGTGCCAGCAGCTCGGGGACTAGCTCCAATGAGCAGTTCTTC; CDR3 protein: CASSSGTSSNEQFF
V gene: TRBV7-9; D gene: TRBD2; clone size: few; J gene: TRBJ2-3; CDR3 DNA: TGTGCCAGCAGTAAGCCTCCAGCGGGAGAGGGTACAGATACGCAGTATTTT; CDR3 protein: CASSKPPAGEGTDTQYF
V gene: TRBV19; D gene: NA; clone size: NA; J gene: TRBJ2-3; CDR3 DNA: TGTGCCAGTAGGGGGGGAAACGAACAGTATTTT; CDR3 protein: CASRGGNEQYF
V gene: TRBV2; D gene: NA; clone size: few; J gene: TRBJ2-7; CDR3 DNA: TGTTTCAAGCAGAAGGCGGCATACGAGCAGTACTTC; CDR3 protein: CFKQKAAYEQYF
V gene: TRBV5-5; D gene: TRBD1; clone size: NA; J gene: TRBJ1-1; CDR3 DNA: TGTGCCAGCAGGGGACAGGGCTATACAGGGGCTTTCTTT; CDR3 protein: CASRGQGYTGAFF
V gene: TRBV10-2; D gene: NA; clone size: NA; J gene: TRBJ2-5; CDR3 DNA: TGCGCCAGCAGTGCCGGGACATCTTACCAAGAGACCCAGTACTTC; CDR3 protein: CASSAGTSYQETQYF
V gene: TRBV11-1; D gene: TRBD2; clone size: NA; J gene: TRBJ2-7; CDR3 DNA: TGTGCCAGCAGCCCGAAGGGGCGGGAGGTAACCTACGAGCAGTACTTC; CDR3 protein: CASSPKGREVTYEQYF
V gene: TRBV9; D gene: NA; clone size: NA; J gene: TRBJ1-2; CDR3 DNA: TGTGCCAGCAGCGTAGATCCGGCTAACTATGGCTACACCTTC; CDR3 protein: CASSVDPANYGYTF
V gene: TRBV6-5; D gene: NA; clone size: NA; J gene: TRBJ2-3; CDR3 DNA: TGTGCCAGCAGTGGGTCGGGGGAATTCGCAGATACGCAGTATTTT; CDR3 protein: CASSGSGEFADTQYF
V gene: TRBV5-5; D gene: TRBD1; clone size: NA; J gene: TRBJ1-3; CDR3 DNA: TGTGCCAGCAACAGGGGGCAAGGAAACACCATATATTTT; CDR3 protein: CASNRGQGNTIYF
V gene: TRBV7-9; D gene: NA; clone size: NA; J gene: TRBJ2-3; CDR3 DNA: TGTGCCAGCAGCTTAGCGGATAACCCCAAGGAGAGAAATACGCAGTATTTT; CDR3 protein: CASSLADNPKERNTQYF
V gene: TRBV30; D gene: NA; clone size: NA; J gene: TRBJ2-5; CDR3 DNA: TGTGCCTGGAGTGTAAGCGGTCCTTTCGAAGAGACCCAGTACTTC; CDR3 protein: CAWSVSGPFEETQYF
V gene: TRBV6-6; D gene: NA; clone size: few; J gene: TRBJ1-2; CDR3 DNA: TGTGCCAGCAGACCCCAGGCCGAGAGCCATGGCTACACCTTC; CDR3 protein: CASRPQAESHGYTF
V gene: TRBV29-1; D gene: TRBD1; clone size: once; J gene: TRBJ2-6; CDR3 DNA: TGCAGCGCCCGAGGAGCAGGGGGATCTGGGGCCAACGTCCTGACTTTC; CDR3 protein: CSARGAGGSGANVLTF
V gene: TRBV4-2; D gene: TRBD2; clone size: NA; J gene: TRBJ2-1; CDR3 DNA: TGTGCCAGCAGCCCCACTAGCGGGAGCTCCTACAATGAGCAGTTCTTC; CDR3 protein: CASSPTSGSSYNEQFF